This T cell receptor beta chain was sequenced during a study of OX40 agonist ivuxolimab in advanced cancers. Across the whole study: Across the patients, intravenous ivuxolimab was delivered every 2 weeks at 0.01 to 10 mg/kg. One hepatocellular carcinoma and a couple of cutaneous melanoma patients partially responded.

V was pared by 3 bases and J by 6 bases, with 13 bases between. The CDR3 sequence is 13 residues long. Germline-derived CDR1 and CDR2 are SGHRS and YFSETQ. The protocol was immunoSEQ multiplex PCR, while the TCRdb copy is restricted to in-frame clones and leaves out a portion. The sample yields around 100,000 clones, roughly 90% seen once. In the case of this clone: Its cognate antigen is unknown.

Findings and limits, study-wide: There was clonal expansion of CD4+ and CD8+ blood T cells by week 6 at 0.1 to 3.0 mg/kg.

The sequence was obtained from an adult with an advanced solid tumor such as melanoma, head and neck, liver or kidney cancer. The rearrangement joins TRBV5-1 to TRBJ2-7; D is possibly TRBD1 (7 bases). Here the sequenced sample was CD4+ or CD8+ T cells sorted from blood, taken in a trial of the OX40 agonist ivuxolimab. The CDR3 sequence is CASSWGDSTEQYF. The CDR3 DNA reads TGCGCCAGCAGCTGGGGGGACAGCACCGAGCAGTACTTC.